This T cell receptor beta chain was identified during a study of T cell changes during pregnancy in multiple sclerosis. Measured with immunoSEQ multiplex PCR; TCRdb has only the in-frame clones, and not every one. This table holds 85,000 to 100,000 clones, almost 95% found once. The germline V gene has CDR1 SGHTA and CDR2 FQGTGA. Trimming at V came to 8 bases and at J to 4 bases, leaving 8 bases not matched to a gene. CDR3 size: 14 residues. Sequencing was performed on peripheral blood, taken in the first trimester of pregnancy. The clonotype originates from a female donor with multiple sclerosis, enrolled in a pregnancy study. The chain uses TRBV7-3 and TRBJ2-1; 7 nucleotides match TRBD2. The CDR3 sequence: CASAAGRGYNEQFF. CDR3 nucleotides: TGTGCCAGCGCTGCGGGGAGGGGATACAATGAGCAGTTCTTC.